These 20 T cell receptor beta chains were sequenced from one sample in a study of monozygotic twins with inflammatory bowel disease. TCRdb reprocessed the 5' RACE reads, keeping one entry per CDR3 protein, no DNA. This table lists some 210,000 distinct CDR3 sequences. The sequencing sample was made of blood. Receptors originate from a human donor with ulcerative colitis or Crohn's disease, or a healthy co-twin of an affected twin (not recorded which).

This rearrangement joins TRBV5-1 to TRBJ2-1; the D call of TRBD2 rests on TCRdb alone, since no DNA is present to check it. The CDR3 is 15 amino acids. CDR1 SGHRS and CDR2 YFSETQ come from the germline V gene. The CDR3 sequence: CASSVGTLPRNEQFF.

The V call is TRBV5-1, the J call TRBJ2-6. The CDR3 length is 15 residues. Per germline, CDR1 SGHRS and CDR2 YFSETQ. CDR3 residues: CASSSTLSGANVLTF.

The chain links TRBV12-3 or TRBV12-4 to TRBJ2-1. The CDR3 has 15 amino acids. This CDR3 reads CASSRKESYYNEQFF.

The chain uses TRBV11-1 and TRBJ2-7; the TCRdb call, TRBD1, lacks DNA for checking. Germline V gene lookup returns CDR1 SGHAT and CDR2 FQDESV (reference sequence). CDR3 length: 15 amino acids. The CDR3 sequence: CASSSGTGAAYEQYF. The entire variable domain, with the rest obtained from reference TRBV11-1 and TRBJ2-7, is as follows: EAEVAQSPRYKITEKSQAVAFWCDPISGHATLYWYRQILGQGPELLVQFQDESVVDDSQLPKDRFSAERLKGVDSTLKIQPAELGDSAMYLCASSSGTGAAYEQYFGPGTRLTVT.

J is TRBJ2-2 and V is TRBV5-5; TCRdb selects TRBD1, and the lack of DNA leaves this call unchecked. Germline V gene lookup returns CDR1 SGHKS and CDR2 YYEKEE (reference sequence). This CDR3 comprises 16 residues. CDR3 loop: CASSPTGQGRAGELFF.

The chain has TRBV10-3 and TRBJ2-2; TCRdb outputs TRBD2, but without DNA this stays unchecked. Germline V gives CDR1 ENHRY, CDR2 SYGVKD. The CDR3 consists of 13 residues. This CDR3 reads CAIGRENTGELFF.

This chain links TRBV15 with TRBJ2-7; TCRdb selects TRBD2, and the lack of DNA leaves this call unchecked. This CDR3 region has 16 residues. Germline V gene sequence: CDR1 LNHNV, CDR2 YYDKDF (reference sequence). The CDR3 here is CATSREPGGLTYEQYF.

V usage is TRBV11-1 and J usage is TRBJ2-1; TCRdb names TRBD2, which stays unverified in the absence of DNA. The CDR3 sequence is 12 residues long. CDR1 SGHAT and CDR2 FQDESV come from the germline V gene (reference sequence). Here the CDR3 reads CASSLRGQGQFF.

This chain links TRBV7-7 with TRBJ2-3; TCRdb calls TRBD2, which cannot be checked without DNA. This CDR3 is 15 amino acids long. The germline V gene encodes CDR1 SSHAT and CDR2 FNYEAQ (reference sequence). The CDR3 region is CASSPRLEGTDTQYF.

The rearrangement links TRBV5-1 to TRBJ1-3; TCRdb names TRBD1, which stays unverified in the absence of DNA. The CDR3 covers 17 residues. Germline loops: CDR1 SGHRS, CDR2 YFSETQ. CDR3 protein: CASSPETGTDSGNTIYF.

The V gene is TRBV2, the J gene TRBJ1-6; TCRdb reports TRBD1, a call that lacks DNA to check it against. The CDR3 length is 15 residues. Germline assignment: CDR1 SNHLY and CDR2 FYNNEI. CDR3 loop: CASSAMGQGRSPLHF.

J is TRBJ2-7 and V is TRBV15. The CDR3 is 15 amino acids. Germline values: CDR1 LNHNV, CDR2 YYDKDF (reference sequence). CDR3 sequence: CATSRDHGETYEQYF.

J is TRBJ2-7 and V is TRBV18. CDR1 and CDR2 from the germline V gene are KGHSH and LQKENI. The CDR3 has 12 amino acids. The CDR3 is CASSIAGYEQYF.

The J gene is TRBJ2-3, the V gene TRBV18; the D call from TCRdb, TRBD1, cannot be confirmed without DNA. The CDR3 is 16 amino acids. Germline assignment: CDR1 KGHSH and CDR2 LQKENI. The chain's CDR3 is CASSLRQGERTDTQYF.

The J gene is TRBJ2-7, the V gene TRBV7-9. The germline V gene encodes CDR1 SEHNR and CDR2 FQNEAQ (reference sequence). The CDR3 totals 17 residues. The chain's CDR3 is CASSPVAGYWQSYEQYF.

The chain uses TRBV24-1 and TRBJ2-2; TCRdb's D call, TRBD1, is unchecked because there is no DNA. Germline loops: CDR1 KGHDR, CDR2 SFDVKD. This CDR3 spans 16 amino acids. The CDR3 protein is CATSAAGTANTGELFF.

This sequence joins TRBV7-9 and TRBJ2-3; TCRdb's D call of TRBD1 is untestable without DNA. The CDR3 runs 17 residues. The germline V gene encodes CDR1 SEHNR and CDR2 FQNEAQ (reference sequence). This CDR3 is CASSLTLGGAGTDTQYF.

The chain links TRBV12-3 or TRBV12-4 to TRBJ1-2; with no DNA, the TCRdb D assignment of TRBD1 cannot be verified. The CDR3 runs to 13 residues. The CDR3 sequence is CASARTASIGYTF.

The genes are TRBV5-1 and TRBJ2-3. There are 13 residues in the CDR3. From germline, CDR1 is SGHRS and CDR2 YFSETQ. The chain's CDR3 is CASSVNGADTQYF.

V gene TRBV5-1 combines with J gene TRBJ1-4. The CDR3 extends over 12 amino acids. The V gene's germline CDR1 is SGHRS and CDR2 YFSETQ. The CDR3 here is CASSLFGEKLFF.